This is a list of T cell receptor beta chains from one sample in a study of tumor-infiltrating lymphocytes in primary liver carcinoma. TCRdb re-analysed the multiplex PCR reads in MiXCR, keeping a single row per CDR3 protein. The sample lists about 180,000 distinct CDR3 sequences; 50% to 75% were seen once. Sequences were obtained from peripheral blood. The source is a man aged 35 to 55 with primary liver carcinoma and hepatitis B virus infection. Each CDR3 is given with its conserved first and last residue. The order of the fields is D gene, V gene, clone size, J gene, CDR3 DNA, CDR3 protein. D genes are given only for firm matches. The listing skips clone size in some rows; elsewhere it reads once, few, many or a size class.

.	TRBV7-9	.	TRBJ2-7	TGTGCCAGCAGCTTAGGCAGTGATATGGGGAACGAGCAGTACTTC	CASSLGSDMGNEQYF
TRBD2	TRBV4-1	.	TRBJ2-3	TGCACCAGCAGCCCGGGAGGGGCTTACACAGATACGCAGTATTTT	CTSSPGGAYTDTQYF
TRBD1	TRBV6-5	.	TRBJ1-2	TGTGCCAGCAGTTACTCAAGGACAGGTTGGGATGGCTACACCTTC	CASSYSRTGWDGYTF
TRBD2	TRBV6-5	.	TRBJ2-7	TGTGCCAGCAGTTACTCCGGGACTAGCGAGTACTACTTC	CASSYSGTSEYYF
TRBD1	TRBV28	.	TRBJ2-7	TGTGCCAGCAGTCCGGGACAGGGAGGGTCGGACGAGCGGTACTTC	CASSPGQGGSDERYF
.	TRBV6-1	few	TRBJ2-1	TGTGCCAGCAGTGAAGCGCGAAGAAAGAGCTCCTACAATGAGCAGTTCTTC	CASSEARRKSSYNEQFF
TRBD1	TRBV6-1	few	TRBJ2-6	TGTGCCAGCAGCTATGGGACAGGTACGCGGGCCAACGTCCTGACTTTC	CASSYGTGTRANVLTF
.	TRBV14	.	TRBJ2-1	TGTGCCAGCAGCCCTGATTCGGCATCCGGTCGGCACAATGAGCAGTTCTTC	CASSPDSASGRHNEQFF
.	TRBV12-3/TRBV12-4	.	TRBJ1-5	TGTGCCAGCAGTCCCTTTGGACTGTCCAATCAGCCCCAGCATTTT	CASSPFGLSNQPQHF
.	TRBV11-2	many	TRBJ2-7	TGTGCCAGCAGTGGATCCTACGAGCAGTACTTC	CASSGSYEQYF
TRBD2	TRBV11-2	once	TRBJ2-3	TGTGTCAGCAGCCTAAGACTAGCGGGAGGCTCAGATACGCAGTATTTT	CVSSLRLAGGSDTQYF
.	TRBV15	.	TRBJ2-1	TGCAGTGGGAGTACACCCTACAATGAGCAGTTCTTC	CSGSTPYNEQFF
.	TRBV12-3/TRBV12-4	few	TRBJ1-5	TGTGCCAGCAGTTTATTTGGGACGCCGTATAGCAATCAGCCCCAGCATTTT	CASSLFGTPYSNQPQHF
.	TRBV6-6	.	TRBJ2-1	TGTGCCAGCAGTTACTCGGTAGGACCAACCCCCCGCGGCAATGAGCAGTTCTTC	CASSYSVGPTPRGNEQFF
TRBD1	TRBV11-2	many	TRBJ1-1	TGTGCCAGCCGATTACAGGGGACCGCTGAAGCTTTCTTT	CASRLQGTAEAFF
.	TRBV6-5	.	TRBJ1-5	TGTGCCAGCAGGTTAGACAGGTATAGCAGTCAGCCCCAGCATTTT	CASRLDRYSSQPQHF
.	TRBV11-2	once	TRBJ2-7	TGTGCCAGCAACTTAGGGGGACTCCCCTACGAGCAATACTTC	CASNLGGLPYEQYF
TRBD1	TRBV7-9	.	TRBJ2-2	TGTGCCAGCAGCCACCGGGACAGATCCACTGGGGAGCTGTTTTTT	CASSHRDRSTGELFF
TRBD1	TRBV30	once	TRBJ1-1	TGTGCCCGGAGGGGACAGGGGGACACTGAAGCTTTCTTT	CARRGQGDTEAFF
.	TRBV11-1	once	TRBJ2-6	TGTGTCGGCAGCTTCTCGGGGGCCAACGTCATGACTTTC	CVGSFSGANVMTF
.	TRBV11-2	many	TRBJ2-2	TGTGCCAGCAGCTTAGCCCCTGCTAGCATGGGCACCGGGGAGCTGTTTTTT	CASSLAPASMGTGELFF
.	TRBV30	.	TRBJ2-1	TGTGCCTGGATTCCCCGGCGGGACAATGATCAGTTCTTC	CAWIPRRDNDQFF
.	TRBV14	few	TRBJ2-1	TGTGCCGGCAGCCCAGGAGGGCCCTACAATGAGCAGTTCTTC	CAGSPGGPYNEQFF
.	TRBV11-2	.	TRBJ1-1	TGTGCCAGTAGCCCGGGGAAGACGTACGCTGAAGCTTTCTTT	CASSPGKTYAEAFF
.	TRBV6-6	.	TRBJ2-7	TGTGCCAGCAGTTACCTTGCCACCTCCGGTGGATACGAGCAGTACTTC	CASSYLATSGGYEQYF
TRBD1	TRBV6-6	.	TRBJ1-4	TGTGCCAGCAATTACTCGGGACAGTACGAGAAACTGCTTTTT	CASNYSGQYEKLLF
.	TRBV28	few	TRBJ1-2	TGTGCCAGCGGAGCTAACTATGGCTACACCTTC	CASGANYGYTF
.	TRBV12-3/TRBV12-4	.	TRBJ2-2	TGTGCCAGCAGTTTTCGCCCGGGGCCGGCCGGGGAGCTGTTTTTT	CASSFRPGPAGELFF
.	TRBV11-3	many	TRBJ2-5	TGTGCCAGCAGCTTAGATCTATGGGAGACCCAGTACTTC	CASSLDLWETQYF
.	TRBV10-3	few	TRBJ2-7	TGTGCCATCAGCCAGCTCAGCTCCTACGAGCAGTACTTC	CAISQLSSYEQYF
.	TRBV6-6	.	TRBJ1-4	TGTGCCAGCAGTTACTCGGGCAAACAACTGTTTTTT	CASSYSGKQLFF
.	TRBV5-4	.	TRBJ2-7	TGTGCCAGCAGCTTAACTGAGTCCCACGAGCAGTACTTC	CASSLTESHEQYF
TRBD2	TRBV10-3	.	TRBJ2-7	TGTGCCAGCGATAGCGGGAGGGAGTACGAGCAGTACTTC	CASDSGREYEQYF
.	TRBV30	many	TRBJ2-7	TGTGCCTCAGACCGGGGTTTAGGTGGCGAGCAGTACTTC	CASDRGLGGEQYF
.	TRBV28	.	TRBJ1-2	TGTGCCAGCAGTTATAAGGACGGCTACACCTTC	CASSYKDGYTF
.	TRBV5-4	.	TRBJ2-1	TGTGCCAGCAGCTTGTGGGGTGAGCAGTTCTTC	CASSLWGEQFF
TRBD2	TRBV12-3/TRBV12-4	.	TRBJ2-1	TGTGCCAGCAGTTTTGGCGGGAGGGCCTGGTCCTACAATGAGCAGTTCTTC	CASSFGGRAWSYNEQFF
TRBD1	TRBV4-1	.	TRBJ1-1	TGCGCCAGCAGCCCAGAGGGACAGACTGAAGCTGTCTTT	CASSPEGQTEAVF
TRBD2	TRBV29-1	.	TRBJ2-5	TGCAGCATACACGGGGGGACTAGCGGCCAAGAGACCCAGTACTTC	CSIHGGTSGQETQYF
TRBD2	TRBV29-1	.	TRBJ2-7	TGCAGCGTTGAATCCCCCGGATGGGCGGGAGCGGGAGAGCAGTACTTC	CSVESPGWAGAGEQYF
.	TRBV12-5	.	TRBJ2-1	TGTGCTAGTGGTTTCCTAACAAACCAAAGGGCCAGGGCAAAATACGGTGAGCAGTTCTTC	CASGFLTNQRARAKYGEQFF
.	TRBV12-3/TRBV12-4	.	TRBJ2-7	TGTGCCAGCACCAGGACCCTCGACGAGCAGTACTTC	CASTRTLDEQYF
TRBD1	TRBV12-3/TRBV12-4	.	TRBJ2-7	TGTGCCAGCAGTTTATTTGGGGACAGCTACGAGCAGTACTTC	CASSLFGDSYEQYF
.	TRBV29-1	many	TRBJ1-1	TGCAGCCTTAGCGGGGGCAGTGAAGCTTTCTTT	CSLSGGSEAFF
TRBD2	TRBV5-4	.	TRBJ2-2	TGTGCCAGCAGCTTGGACGGGAGGGAGGGGGCCGGGGAGCTGTTTTTT	CASSLDGREGAGELFF
.	TRBV29-1	.	TRBJ1-2	TGCAGCGTTGAAGGACCCGGGGGATACTATGGCTACACCTTC	CSVEGPGGYYGYTF
.	TRBV5-6	.	TRBJ2-2	TGTGCCAGCAGCTTGCTACAGGGGATGGCCGGGGGGCTGTTTTTT	CASSLLQGMAGGLFF